The 8 T cell receptor beta chains listed next were all sequenced from one sample in a study of cytomegalovirus exposure and HLA in healthy donors. PCR used 60 Vbeta primers and 13 Jbeta primers. Data came from immunoSEQ multiplex PCR; TCRdb stores just in-frame clones and leaves some out. The table has about 100,000 clones, around 76% seen once. The sequencing input was PBMCs. All receptors derive from a man between 35 and 55 years old in good health and CMV-seropositive.

This chain links TRBV6-1 with TRBJ1-1, with D possibly being TRBD1 (6 bases). Germline CDR1 is MNHNS and CDR2 is SASEGT. The length of the CDR3 is 15 residues. Trimming stripped 5 bases from V and 1 base from J, with 14 bases between. The CDR3 reads CASSFPGHPNTEAFF. The CDR3 nucleotides are TGTGCCAGCAGTTTCCCGGGACACCCGAACACTGAAGCTTTCTTT.

The chain recombines TRBV5-4 with TRBJ2-1; TRBD2 matches 10 bases. The CDR3 has 16 residues. Germline CDR1 is SGHNT and CDR2 is YYREEE (reference sequence). V trimming: 3 bases; J trimming: 7 bases; junction bases outside the gene matches: 10. This CDR3 reads CASSWTSGRAVNEQFF. In DNA, the CDR3 is TGTGCCAGCAGCTGGACAAGCGGGAGGGCCGTGAATGAGCAGTTCTTC.

J is TRBJ1-2 and V is TRBV7-2; possible D gene TRBD1, 6 bases. The CDR3 has 14 amino acids. Trimming removed 5 bases from V and 7 bases from J, with 17 bases in between. CDR1 is SGHTA and CDR2 is FQGNSA in the germline V gene. For the CDR3, the DNA is TGTGCCAGCAGCCCGTGGGGGGGCGCGAGTGGCTACACCTTC. Its translation: CASSPWGGASGYTF.

V and J are TRBV6-4 and TRBJ2-3; perhaps TRBD2 as D (5 bases). In germline, CDR1 is MRHNA, CDR2 SNTAGT. With 4 bases removed from V and 6 bases from J, the gap between germline ends came to 17 bases. The CDR3 has 15 amino acids. As DNA, the CDR3 is TGTGCCAGCAGTGTCTCCCGGGGAACGGGGGATACGCAGTATTTT. Its translation: CASSVSRGTGDTQYF.

The chain joins TRBV29-1 to TRBJ1-1; 7 bases agree with TRBD1. Germline CDR1 and CDR2: SQVTM and ANQGSEA. Unmatched junction bases numbered 11, after V lost 4 bases and J lost 6 bases. There are 14 residues in the CDR3. CDR3 amino acids: CSVAVIYGTAEAFF. Here the CDR3 DNA reads TGCAGCGTTGCCGTAATATATGGGACAGCTGAAGCTTTCTTT.

The chain has TRBV28 and TRBJ2-7; a possible D gene is TRBD1 (5 bases). CDR3 length: 12 residues. V lost 4 bases, J lost 6 bases, and 10 bases lay in between. From germline, CDR1 is MDHEN and CDR2 SYDVKM. The CDR3: CASSSQVGEQYF. The CDR3 region has the DNA TGTGCCAGCAGTTCACAGGTAGGCGAGCAGTACTTC.

The rearrangement uses TRBV5-5 and TRBJ1-2, with TRBD1 as a possible D gene (6 bases). The germline V gene encodes CDR1 SGHKS and CDR2 YYEKEE (reference sequence). Between the trimmed V and J ends, which lost 0 bases and 7 bases, there was a span of 7 bases. This CDR3 has 12 amino acids. In nucleotides, the CDR3 is TGTGCCAGCAGCTTGGAAGGGGGTGGCTACACCTTC. Amino acids: CASSLEGGGYTF.

The table lists this clone with a few counts. The chain links TRBV29-1 to TRBJ1-2, with a weak D call TRBD1 (6 bases). CDR1 SQVTM and CDR2 ANQGSEA come from the germline V gene. V shed 4 bases and J shed 3 bases, with 6 bases lying between them. The CDR3 is 11 residues long. The CDR3 sequence is CSVGQDYGYTF. In DNA, the CDR3 is TGCAGCGTTGGACAGGACTATGGCTACACCTTC.